These 7 T cell receptor beta chains were all obtained from the same sample, sequenced in a study of T cell responses to AZD1222 COVID-19 vaccine. Profiling relied on immunoSEQ multiplex PCR, and the TCRdb table lists in-frame clones only, not all of them. This table holds about 120,000 clones, 87% found once. Sequencing was performed on peripheral blood, taken on day 0 of AZD1222 vaccination. The receptor set was obtained from an adult in good health.

The rearrangement uses TRBV30 and TRBJ1-4; 8 nucleotides align to TRBD1. The CDR3 covers 13 residues. The germline CDR1 and CDR2 sequences are GTSNPN and SVGIG (reference sequence). Trimming cost V 2 bases and J 7 bases; bases outside gene matches: 3. The CDR3 loop reads CAWSLQGAEKLFF. The CDR3 DNA reads as TGTGCCTGGAGTCTGCAGGGGGCTGAAAAACTGTTTTTT.

V and J are TRBV7-8 and TRBJ1-5; 9 bases line up with TRBD1. CDR1 is SGHVS and CDR2 is FQNEAQ in the germline V gene. With V trimmed by 4 bases and J by 1 base, 2 bases remained unmatched. The CDR3 runs to 15 residues. CDR3 amino acids: CASSSGTGSNQPQHF. CDR3 nucleotides: TGTGCCAGCAGCTCCGGGACAGGGAGCAATCAGCCCCAGCATTTT. The full variable domain, in which reference TRBV7-8 and TRBJ1-5 provide the parts outside the CDR3, is GAGVSQSPRYKVAKRGQDVALRCDPISGHVSLFWYQQALGQGPEFLTYFQNEAQLDKSGLPSDRFFAERPEGSVSTLKIQRTQQEDSAVYLCASSSGTGSNQPQHFGDGTRLSIL.

Here the CDR3 DNA reads TGCGCCAGCAGCCAAGTTGACCCCCCCTCCGGGGGCAGCAATCAGCCCCAGCATTTT. Its protein product is CASSQVDPPSGGSNQPQHF. The V gene is TRBV4-1, the J gene TRBJ1-5, with D maybe TRBD1 (6 bases). Trimming stripped 1 base from V and 1 base from J, with 20 bases between. The CDR3 sequence is 19 residues long. Germline V CDR1 and CDR2: MGHRA, YSYEKL.

The chain is built from TRBV21-1 and TRBJ1-6. TRBV21-1 is recorded as a pseudogene. The CDR3 contains 17 residues. The DNA of the CDR3 is TGTGCCAGTGGTACTGGGGAAACAAGCTCCTATAATTCACCCCTCCACTTT. Amino acid sequence: CASGTGETSSYNSPLHF.

The chain combines TRBV9 with TRBJ2-3, with D unclear. Trimming pared 0 bases from V and 6 bases from J, leaving 17 bases between. Per the germline V gene, CDR1 is SGDLS and CDR2 is YYNGEE. CDR3 length: 16 amino acids. CDR3 in amino acids: CASSVAGSPVYDTQYF. In DNA form, the CDR3 reads TGTGCCAGCAGCGTAGCTGGCAGTCCGGTTTACGATACGCAGTATTTT.

The chain carries TRBV14 and TRBJ2-1; 8 bases fit TRBD1. Germline values: CDR1 SGHDN, CDR2 FVKESK. The trim removed 2 bases at V and 4 bases at J, leaving 7 bases unmatched. There are 16 residues in the CDR3. The CDR3 DNA is TGTGCCAGCAGCCAACAAACAGGGGGAAGGTACAATGAGCAGTTCTTC. Translating it yields CASSQQTGGRYNEQFF.

CDR3 protein: CASSLALAEMGEQFF. The DNA for the CDR3 is TGCGCCAGCAGCTTGGCGCTCGCCGAGATGGGTGAGCAGTTCTTC. The chain recombines TRBV5-1 with TRBJ2-1; no firm D call. The CDR3 totals 15 residues. The V end lost 0 bases, the J end lost 9 bases, and 16 bases lay between the germline ends. Germline V gives CDR1 SGHRS, CDR2 YFSETQ.